This is a list of T cell receptor beta chains from one sample in a study of CD8 T cells in ankylosing spondylitis. TCRdb processed the 5' RACE reads anew with MiXCR; each CDR3 protein has one entry. The data contain roughly 450,000 distinct CDR3 sequences, about 24% of them singletons. The material sequenced was blood, either unsorted or a sorted T cell fraction (not recorded which). The source of these receptors is a male donor with ankylosing spondylitis. Both conserved end residues are trimmed from each CDR3. Fields, in order: V gene, J gene, CDR3 protein.

TRBV20-1	TRBJ2-3	SAAGQGTDTQY
TRBV29-1	TRBJ2-1	SVALRLASYEQF
TRBV20-1	TRBJ2-2	SASQGIGELF
TRBV5-1	TRBJ1-1	ASSIDRNTEAF
TRBV6-1	TRBJ2-1	ASSDYVSGYNEQF
TRBV29-1	TRBJ2-1	SVEGVGSSYNEQF
TRBV30	TRBJ2-1	AGQASSYNEQF
TRBV4-1	TRBJ2-2	ASSPPPGELF
TRBV11-2	TRBJ1-3	ASSWTGVSGNTIY
TRBV18	TRBJ1-1	ASSPSTGKTEAF
TRBV3-1	TRBJ2-7	ASSQDLASFYEQY
TRBV20-1	TRBJ1-2	SVTPNYGYT
TRBV15	TRBJ1-2	ATSRDQGHRGGYT
TRBV27	TRBJ2-3	ASSLSPVADTQY
TRBV6-1	TRBJ2-2	ASSVPRDTGELF
TRBV12-3/TRBV12-4	TRBJ2-3	ASSLELAGGPTDTQY
TRBV20-1	TRBJ1-1	SARLSVEAF
TRBV4-1	TRBJ2-1	ASSQDIVLAGANEQF
TRBV5-6	TRBJ2-6	ASSIHGSEE
TRBV7-6	TRBJ2-7	ASSPVTSGNTYEQY
TRBV5-1	TRBJ1-1	ASSLGRGGGTEAF
TRBV7-9	TRBJ2-1	ASSSRGGAGNEQF
TRBV6-2/TRBV6-3	TRBJ2-7	ASRRLAGLYEQY
TRBV7-9	TRBJ1-5	ASSRGTYSNQPQH
TRBV7-2	TRBJ1-4	ASSTRTGEGEKLF
TRBV5-1	TRBJ2-7	ASSLALAGSSYEQY
TRBV12-3/TRBV12-4	TRBJ2-7	ASSLRTSGYEQY